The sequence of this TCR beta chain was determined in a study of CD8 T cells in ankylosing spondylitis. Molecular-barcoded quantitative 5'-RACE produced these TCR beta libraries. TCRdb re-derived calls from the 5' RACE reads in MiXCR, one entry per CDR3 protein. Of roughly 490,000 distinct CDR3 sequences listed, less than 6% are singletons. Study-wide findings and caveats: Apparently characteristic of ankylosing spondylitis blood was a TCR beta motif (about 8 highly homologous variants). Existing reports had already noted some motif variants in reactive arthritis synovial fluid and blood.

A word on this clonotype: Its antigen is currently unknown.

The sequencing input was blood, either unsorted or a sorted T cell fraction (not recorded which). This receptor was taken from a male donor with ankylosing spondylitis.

The DNA of the CDR3 is TGCAGCGTTGAAGAGGCCTACGGGGAGACCCAGTACTTC. It encodes CSVEEAYGETQYF. The rearrangement uses TRBV29-1 and TRBJ2-5; no reliable D call. V was clipped by 0 bases and J by 5 bases, with 10 bases between them. Germline V gene lookup returns CDR1 SQVTM and CDR2 ANQGSEA. The CDR3 has 13 amino acids.